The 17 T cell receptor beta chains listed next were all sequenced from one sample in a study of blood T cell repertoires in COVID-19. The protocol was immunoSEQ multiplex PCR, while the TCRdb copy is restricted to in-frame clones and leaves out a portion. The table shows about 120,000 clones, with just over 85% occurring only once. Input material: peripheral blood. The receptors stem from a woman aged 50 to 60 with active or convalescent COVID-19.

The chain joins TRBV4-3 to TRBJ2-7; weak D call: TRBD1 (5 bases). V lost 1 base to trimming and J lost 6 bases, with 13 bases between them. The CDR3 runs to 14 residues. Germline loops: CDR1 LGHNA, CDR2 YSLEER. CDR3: CASSQGIGVGEQYF. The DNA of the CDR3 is TGCGCCAGCAGCCAAGGGATAGGGGTTGGCGAGCAGTACTTC.

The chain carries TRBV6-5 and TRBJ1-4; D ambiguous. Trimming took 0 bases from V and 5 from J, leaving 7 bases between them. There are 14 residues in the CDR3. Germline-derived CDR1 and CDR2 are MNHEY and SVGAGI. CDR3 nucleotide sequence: TGTGCCAGCAGTTACTCTGGAGGGAATGAAAAACTGTTTTTT. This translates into CASSYSGGNEKLFF.

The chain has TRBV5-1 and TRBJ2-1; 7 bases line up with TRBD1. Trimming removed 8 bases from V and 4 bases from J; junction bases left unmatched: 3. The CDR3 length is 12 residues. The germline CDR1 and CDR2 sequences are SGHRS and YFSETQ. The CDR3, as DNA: TGCGCCAGTGCAGGGGGATACAATGAGCAGTTCTTC. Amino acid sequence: CASAGGYNEQFF. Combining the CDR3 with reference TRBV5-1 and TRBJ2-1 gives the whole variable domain KAGVTQTPRYLIKTRGQQVTLSCSPISGHRSVSWYQQTPGQGLQFLFEYFSETQRNKGNFPGRFSGRQFSNSRSEMNVSTLELGDSALYLCASAGGYNEQFFGPGTRLTVL.

The CDR3 coding sequence is TGTGCCAGCAGCTTGCAGGGGCAGGGCAATCAGCCCCAGCATTTT. Translating it yields CASSLQGQGNQPQHF. The chain joins TRBV5-5 to TRBJ1-5, with D maybe TRBD1 (6 bases). This CDR3 is 15 amino acids long. From germline, CDR1 is SGHKS and CDR2 YYEKEE (reference sequence). The V end was cut by 1 base, the J end by 2 bases, with 10 bases between.

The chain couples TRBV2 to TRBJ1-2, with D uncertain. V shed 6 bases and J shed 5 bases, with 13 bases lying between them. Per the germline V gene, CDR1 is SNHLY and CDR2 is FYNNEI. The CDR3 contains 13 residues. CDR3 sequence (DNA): TGTGCCAGCAGCCCTGGTAAAACTTATGGCTACACCTTC. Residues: CASSPGKTYGYTF.

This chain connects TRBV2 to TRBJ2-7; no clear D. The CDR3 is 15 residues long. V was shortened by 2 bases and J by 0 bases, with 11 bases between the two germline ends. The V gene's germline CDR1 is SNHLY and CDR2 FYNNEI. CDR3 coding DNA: TGTGCCAGCAGTGAACGGTCCTATAGCTCCTACGAGCAGTACTTC. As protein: CASSERSYSSYEQYF.

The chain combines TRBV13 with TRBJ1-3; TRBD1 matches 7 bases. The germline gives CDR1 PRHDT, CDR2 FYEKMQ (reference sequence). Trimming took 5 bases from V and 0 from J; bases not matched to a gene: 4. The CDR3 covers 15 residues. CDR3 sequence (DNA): TGTGCCAGCAGCGCCCGACAGGGCTCTGGAAACACCATATATTTT. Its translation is CASSARQGSGNTIYF.

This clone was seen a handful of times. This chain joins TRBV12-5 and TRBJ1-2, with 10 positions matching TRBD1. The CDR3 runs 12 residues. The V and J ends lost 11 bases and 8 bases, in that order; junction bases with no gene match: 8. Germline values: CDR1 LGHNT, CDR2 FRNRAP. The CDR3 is CAGDRGRSGYTF. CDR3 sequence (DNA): TGTGCTGGTGACAGGGGGCGGAGCGGCTACACCTTC.

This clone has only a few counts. CDR3 sequence reads: CASSRTGESYEQYF. CDR3 coding DNA: TGTGCCAGCAGCAGGACAGGAGAATCCTACGAGCAGTACTTC. V gene TRBV5-4 combines with J gene TRBJ2-7, with 7 bases identical to TRBD1. The CDR3 contains 14 residues. With V trimmed by 4 bases and J by 1 base, 5 bases remained unmatched. Germline values: CDR1 SGHNT, CDR2 YYREEE (reference sequence). Full variable domain (outside the CDR3, taken from reference TRBV5-4 and TRBJ2-7): ETGVTQSPTHLIKTRGQQVTLRCSSQSGHNTVSWYQQALGQGPQFIFQYYREEENGRGNFPPRFSGLQFPNYSSELNVNALELDDSALYLCASSRTGESYEQYFGPGTRLTVT.

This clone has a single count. The CDR3 here is CAWSVLGANYGYTF. The CDR3, as DNA: TGTGCCTGGAGTGTACTTGGGGCGAACTATGGCTACACCTTC. V gene TRBV30 combines with J gene TRBJ1-2; D possibly corresponds to TRBD1 (5 bases). The germline gives CDR1 GTSNPN, CDR2 SVGIG (reference sequence). V lost 0 bases, J lost 2 bases, and 10 bases lay in between. This CDR3 has 14 residues.

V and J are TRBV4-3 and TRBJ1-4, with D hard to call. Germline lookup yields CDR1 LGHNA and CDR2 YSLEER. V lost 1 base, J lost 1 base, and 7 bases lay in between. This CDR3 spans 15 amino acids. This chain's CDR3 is CASSQGTGTNEKLFF. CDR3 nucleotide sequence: TGCGCCAGCAGCCAAGGGACTGGAACTAATGAAAAACTGTTTTTT.

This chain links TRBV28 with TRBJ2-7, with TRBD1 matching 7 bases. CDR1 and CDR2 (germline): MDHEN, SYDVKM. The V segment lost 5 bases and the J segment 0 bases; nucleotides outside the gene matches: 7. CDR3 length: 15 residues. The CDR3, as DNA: TGTGCCAGCAGTCCGGACAGGTTCTTCTCCTACGAGCAGTACTTC. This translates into CASSPDRFFSYEQYF.

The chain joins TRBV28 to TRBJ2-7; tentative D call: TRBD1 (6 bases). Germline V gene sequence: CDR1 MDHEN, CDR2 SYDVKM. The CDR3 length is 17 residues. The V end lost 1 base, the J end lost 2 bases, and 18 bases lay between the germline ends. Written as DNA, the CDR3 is TGTGCCAGCAGTTTATTAACCCGACAGGAATTAACCTACGAGCAGTACTTC. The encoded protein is CASSLLTRQELTYEQYF.

Here the CDR3 DNA reads TGTGCCTGGAGTGTGGACAGGGGGGGAACGATGAACACTGAAGCTTTCTTT. This codes for CAWSVDRGGTMNTEAFF. The J gene is TRBJ1-1, the V gene TRBV30, with TRBD1 matching 10 bases. Germline assignment: CDR1 GTSNPN and CDR2 SVGIG (reference sequence). V was clipped by 0 bases and J by 0 bases; unmatched bases: 7. The CDR3 sequence is 17 residues long.

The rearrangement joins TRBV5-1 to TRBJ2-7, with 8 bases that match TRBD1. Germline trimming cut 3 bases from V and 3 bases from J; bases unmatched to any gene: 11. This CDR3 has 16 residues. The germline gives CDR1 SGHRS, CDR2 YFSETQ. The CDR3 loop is CASSWNPGQVFYEQYF. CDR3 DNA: TGCGCCAGCAGCTGGAACCCGGGACAGGTGTTCTACGAGCAGTACTTC.

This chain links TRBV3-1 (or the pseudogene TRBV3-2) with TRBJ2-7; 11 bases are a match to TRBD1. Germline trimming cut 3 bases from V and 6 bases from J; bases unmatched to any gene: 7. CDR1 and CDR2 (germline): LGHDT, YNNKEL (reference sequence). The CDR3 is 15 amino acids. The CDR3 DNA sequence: TGTGCCAGCAGCCACTGGTATGGGACAGGGGGCGAGCAGTACTTC. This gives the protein CASSHWYGTGGEQYF.

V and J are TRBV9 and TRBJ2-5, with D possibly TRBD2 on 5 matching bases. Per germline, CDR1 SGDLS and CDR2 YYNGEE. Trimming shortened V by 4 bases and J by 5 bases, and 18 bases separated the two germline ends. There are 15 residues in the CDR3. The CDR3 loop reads CASSPSLGGGETQYF. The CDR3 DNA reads TGTGCCAGCAGCCCCTCACTAGGAGGAGGTGAGACCCAGTACTTC.